This passage covers 4 T cell receptor beta chains from one sample sequenced in a study of Ad26.COV2.S vaccination and SARS-CoV-2 variants. This sample's treatment: around 19 received Ad26.COV2.S at low or high dose, single or two shots; several received placebo; per-sample allocation not given. Collection of the samples took place on day 63 after the first injection of vaccine or placebo. Some clones are missing from TCRdb's copy, which holds only in-frame ones; the method was immunoSEQ multiplex PCR. This table holds roughly 420,000 clones, approximately 92% found once. Sequenced here: peripheral blood, sampled in a trial of Ad26.COV2.S vaccine versus placebo. Receptors were obtained from a person aged 18 to 59 who received the Ad26.COV2.S COVID-19 vaccine or a placebo.

V and J are TRBV18 and TRBJ1-3; D might be TRBD1 (6 bases). This CDR3 comprises 18 residues. Germline-derived CDR1 and CDR2 are KGHSH and LQKENI. V lost 2 bases and J lost 0, with 17 bases in between. CDR3 protein: CASSPVGGPRDSGNTIYF. The CDR3 DNA reads TGTGCCAGCTCACCAGTCGGGGGGCCGCGCGACTCTGGAAACACCATATATTTT.

The V call is TRBV15, the J call TRBJ2-2, with D perhaps matching TRBD1 (6 bases). The CDR3 has 17 residues. CDR1 and CDR2 (germline): LNHNV, YYDKDF (reference sequence). V lost 0 bases, J lost 6 bases, and 17 bases lay in between. In nucleotides, the CDR3 is TGTGCCACCAGCAGAGATTTGGGGGCTTTAGGGGCCGGGGAGCTGTTTTTT. As protein: CATSRDLGALGAGELFF.

The chain employs TRBV19 and TRBJ2-6; no reliable D call. Trimming took off 2 bases at V and 2 bases at J, with 7 bases between the two ends. Looked up from germline, CDR1 is LNHDA and CDR2 is SQIVND (reference sequence). The CDR3 is made up of 15 amino acids. CDR3 amino acids: CASSIRIAGANVLTF. CDR3 coding DNA: TGTGCCAGTAGTATACGCATAGCTGGGGCCAACGTCCTGACTTTC.

The V gene is TRBV4-3, the J gene TRBJ2-7; 7 bases fit TRBD1. V trimming: 0 bases; J trimming: 2 bases; junction bases outside the gene matches: 4. Germline V lookup: CDR1 LGHNA, CDR2 YSLEER. CDR3 length equals 15 residues. The CDR3 bases are TGCGCCAGCAGCCAAGATTCGACAGGGCCCTACGAGCAGTACTTC. Translating gives CASSQDSTGPYEQYF.